This TCR beta chain came from a study of blood T cell repertoires in COVID-19. CDR3 length: 17 residues. Seattle cases were enrolled at active infection and followed longitudinally. Libraries were prepared by immunoSEQ multiplex PCR; TCRdb keeps only in-frame clonotypes and omits some of them. In the table there are approximately 60,000 clones, roughly 87% of which are singletons. This TCR derives from a woman older than 75 with COVID-19, enrolled during active disease. Sequenced input: peripheral blood. The V gene is TRBV21-1, the J gene TRBJ1-6. TRBV21-1 is noted as a pseudogene. DNA of the CDR3: TGTGCCAGCAGCAAGGGTCGGGGGGATTTTGTGGATTCACCCCTCCACTTT. It specifies CASSKGRGDFVDSPLHF.